This record concerns one TCR beta chain sequence. This CDR3 contains 14 residues. CDR1 and CDR2 from the germline V gene are MDHEN and SYDVKM. The V end was cut by 5 bases, the J end by 2 bases, with 11 bases between. Some clones are missing from TCRdb's copy, which holds only in-frame ones; the method was immunoSEQ multiplex PCR. The sample comprises 250,000 to 350,000 clones, 80% to 90% of which are singletons, and 2% to 3% rests with the top ten. This entry comes from a study of blood T cell repertoires in COVID-19. About the study: COVID-19 samples collected from the United States, Italy and Spain covered acute and convalescent phases.

This TCR derives from a young woman who had recovered from COVID-19. Sequences were obtained from PBMCs or T cells enriched from blood (not recorded which). The chain recombines TRBV28 with TRBJ2-3; a possible D gene is TRBD1 (6 bases). The CDR3 loop reads CASSHRAFTDTQYF. The CDR3 DNA sequence: TGTGCCAGCAGTCACAGGGCGTTCACAGATACGCAGTATTTT.